These T cell receptor beta chains were read from a single sample in a study of control samples from healthy donors and cancer patients. The table came from immunoSEQ multiplex PCR; TCRdb's copy has only in-frame clones and leaves some out. Of about 95,000 clones in the sample, approximately 90% are singletons; the top ten hold 14%. Specimen: blood. These receptors originate from a woman aged 70 to 79 in good health. Both conserved end residues are part of each CDR3. The D gene is left open where the match is weak. Not every row has a clone size; where given, it reads once, few, many or a size class.

>TRBJ2-1|NA|15|NA|TRBV2
TGTGCCAGCGGGAGGGGGCTAGCGGGTTTAAATGAGCAGTTCTTC
CASGRGLAGLNEQFF
>TRBJ2-3|TRBD2|17|NA|TRBV11-3
TGTGCCAGCAGCTCCCCGATTAGCGGGGTTGGGGCAGATACGCAGTATTTT
CASSSPISGVGADTQYF
>TRBJ1-1|TRBD1|15|NA|TRBV5-1
TGCGCCAGCAGCATAGGACAGGGGGCTTGGACTGAAGCTTTCTTT
CASSIGQGAWTEAFF
>TRBJ1-4|NA|14|NA|TRBV15
TGTGCCACCAGACGTGACGCAACTAATGAAAAACTGTTTTTT
CATRRDATNEKLFF
>TRBJ2-7|NA|14|NA|TRBV11-2
TGTGCCAGCAGCTTTCGACAGGACTCCTACGAGCAGTACTTC
CASSFRQDSYEQYF
>TRBJ2-6|NA|14|NA|TRBV19
TGTGCCAGTAGTATGGAGTCGGGGGCCAACGTCCTGACTTTC
CASSMESGANVLTF
>TRBJ1-1|NA|12|NA|TRBV19
TGTGCCAGTAAAGTTGGGAACACTGAAGCTTTCTTT
CASKVGNTEAFF
>TRBJ1-2|TRBD1|13|NA|TRBV25-1
TGTGCCAGCAGGTATAACAGGGGATCTGGCTACACCTTC
CASRYNRGSGYTF
>TRBJ2-1|NA|13|NA|TRBV10-3
TGTGCCATCAGAAGGACGGCCACCGATGAGCAGTTCTTC
CAIRRTATDEQFF
>TRBJ2-1|TRBD2|19|NA|TRBV11-2
TGTGCCAGCAGCCTGAGGGGGACTAGCGGAGGTAGCTCCTACAATGAGCAGTTCTTC
CASSLRGTSGGSSYNEQFF
>TRBJ1-3|NA|16|NA|TRBV14
TGTGCCAGCAGCCCTTTAGGCCCGGGGTCGGGAAACACCATATATTTT
CASSPLGPGSGNTIYF
>TRBJ1-4|NA|12|once|TRBV6-6
TGTGCCAGCAGCCCCGAGAGAGAAAAACTGTTTTTT
CASSPEREKLFF
>TRBJ2-7|NA|16|once|TRBV5-1
TGCGCCAGCAGCTTGATAACCGGGACCCCGATCTACGAGCAGTACTTC
CASSLITGTPIYEQYF
>TRBJ2-2|NA|15|NA|TRBV13
TGTGCCAGCAGTCTCTTCACAGGGAACACCGGGGAGCTGTTTTTT
CASSLFTGNTGELFF
>TRBJ1-5|TRBD1|15|once|TRBV20-1
TGCAGTGCTAGTCGAGGACAGGGGAGCAATCAGCCCCAGCATTTT
CSASRGQGSNQPQHF
>TRBJ2-3|NA|13|NA|TRBV25-1
TGTGCCAGCAGTGATCCCGTCACAGATACGCAGTATTTT
CASSDPVTDTQYF
>TRBJ1-1|TRBD1|13|few|TRBV14
TGTGCCAGCAGCCTCGGACAGGGCACTGAAGCTTTCTTT
CASSLGQGTEAFF
>TRBJ2-3|TRBD2|17|NA|TRBV5-1
TGCGCCAGCAGCTTGGCAGGGACTAGCGGGAGCACAGATACGCAGTATTTT
CASSLAGTSGSTDTQYF
>TRBJ2-3|NA|14|NA|TRBV30
TGTGCCTGGAAAAGGGACGAGGGCACAGATACGCAGTATTTT
CAWKRDEGTDTQYF
>TRBJ2-3|NA|13|NA|TRBV7-7
TGTGCTAGCAGCTTGGGGGTCACAGATACGCAGTATTTT
CASSLGVTDTQYF
>TRBJ1-1|NA|13|few|TRBV6-2/TRBV6-3
TGTGCCAGCAGTTATAACCCTCACCCTGAAGCTTTCTTT
CASSYNPHPEAFF
>TRBJ1-1|NA|11|NA|TRBV12-3/TRBV12-4
TGTGCCAGCAGCCTCGGAACTGAAGCTTTCTTT
CASSLGTEAFF
>TRBJ2-3|TRBD2|16|NA|TRBV7-9
TGTGCCAGCAGCTTTAACCAGCGGGGCCTCGGGGATACGCAGTATTTT
CASSFNQRGLGDTQYF
>TRBJ1-5|TRBD1|15|NA|TRBV6-5
TGTGCCAGCAACCCCGGCGGACAGGTCAATCAGCCCCAGCATTTT
CASNPGGQVNQPQHF
>TRBJ2-7|NA|16|NA|TRBV11-2
TGTGCCAGCAGCTTAGATCCGACCGACAGCCTATACGAGCAGTACTTC
CASSLDPTDSLYEQYF
>TRBJ2-7|TRBD1|13|NA|TRBV9
TGTGCCAGCAGCGGAGGGGGCGACAACGAGCAGTACTTC
CASSGGGDNEQYF
>TRBJ2-5|NA|15|NA|TRBV2
TGTGCCAGCAGGACCGGACGGCAGTACCAAGAGACCCAGTACTTC
CASRTGRQYQETQYF
>TRBJ1-2|TRBD1|15|NA|TRBV9
TGTGCCAGCAGCGTAGATTTAACAGGGGTCGATGGCTACACCTTC
CASSVDLTGVDGYTF
>TRBJ1-5|TRBD1|15|NA|TRBV5-8
TGTGCCAGCAGCTCTCTTTACAGGGGGGAACAGCCCCAGCATTTT
CASSSLYRGEQPQHF
>TRBJ1-3|NA|14|few|TRBV5-4
TGTGCCAGTTCCACCCCGGGATCTGGAAACACCATATATTTT
CASSTPGSGNTIYF
>TRBJ1-2|TRBD1|15|NA|TRBV18
TGTGCCAGCTCACCTCGACAGGGTGGCAACTATGGCTACACCTTC
CASSPRQGGNYGYTF
>TRBJ2-1|NA|14|NA|TRBV9
TGTGCCAGCAGCCCATACTGGGACGCCTCAGAGCAGTTCTTC
CASSPYWDASEQFF
>TRBJ1-4|TRBD1|14|few|TRBV30
TGTGCCTGGAGTAAACAGGGGGCGGGTGAAAAACTGTTTTTT
CAWSKQGAGEKLFF
>TRBJ1-2|NA|12|once|TRBV30
TGTGCCTGCAGGCGAGGGGACTATGGCTACACCTTC
CACRRGDYGYTF
>TRBJ2-7|NA|14|once|TRBV5-6
TGTGCCAGCAGCGACTCGAGTAGCTCCTACGAGCAGTACTTC
CASSDSSSSYEQYF
>TRBJ1-6|TRBD1|16|NA|TRBV6-5
TGTGCCAGCAGTTACACCCCCGGGACAGGGGATTCACCCCTCCACTTT
CASSYTPGTGDSPLHF
>TRBJ2-1|TRBD2|15|NA|TRBV6-5
TGTGCCAGCAGTTCTAGCGGGAGCTCCTACAATGAGCAGTTCTTC
CASSSSGSSYNEQFF
>TRBJ1-2|NA|12|NA|TRBV29-1
TGCAGCGTTGGTCCGGGGGAGAATGGCTACACCTTC
CSVGPGENGYTF
>TRBJ2-1|TRBD2|17|NA|TRBV15
TGTGCCACCAGCAGAGACTTAGCGGGAGGGCTGAACAATGAGCAGTTCTTC
CATSRDLAGGLNNEQFF
>TRBJ1-1|TRBD1|14|once|TRBV7-9
TGTGCCAGCAGCCATCCCAGGGGGAACGCTGAAGCTTTCTTT
CASSHPRGNAEAFF
>TRBJ2-3|TRBD2|18|NA|TRBV10-3
TGTGCCATCAGTGGACCACCGGGACTAGCGGGGGGGCCAAATACGCAGTATTTT
CAISGPPGLAGGPNTQYF
>TRBJ1-2|TRBD1|14|NA|TRBV19
TGTGCCAGTAGTCGGGACAGGGGGCTCTATGGCTACACCTTC
CASSRDRGLYGYTF
>TRBJ2-3|NA|12|NA|TRBV5-1
TGCGCCAGCAGCGCCGCCTTAGATACGCAGTATTTT
CASSAALDTQYF
>TRBJ1-5|NA|15|NA|TRBV5-8
TGTGCCAGCACCTTCGGAGGGGTAAGCAATCAGCCCCAGCATTTT
CASTFGGVSNQPQHF
>TRBJ2-3|NA|12|NA|TRBV9
TGTGCCAGCAGCGCGAACTCAGATACGCAGTATTTT
CASSANSDTQYF
>TRBJ1-1|NA|13|once|TRBV5-4
TGTGCCAGCAGCGTGACGGTAAACACTGAAGCTTTCTTT
CASSVTVNTEAFF
>TRBJ1-1|NA|12|NA|TRBV5-6
TGTGCCAGCAGCTTAATTGGCACTGAAGCTTTCTTT
CASSLIGTEAFF
>TRBJ1-2|TRBD1|17|NA|TRBV9
TGTGCCAGCAGCGTAGGGTCAGGGGGCGTTGATGGGTATGGCTACACCTTC
CASSVGSGGVDGYGYTF
>TRBJ1-5|TRBD1|13|NA|TRBV12-3/TRBV12-4
TGTGCCAGCAGGACAGGGGTAGGTCAGCCCCAGCATTTT
CASRTGVGQPQHF
>TRBJ1-2|NA|14|few|TRBV30
TGTGCCTGGAGGTCGGGGCGGCGCATCTATGGCTACACCTTC
CAWRSGRRIYGYTF
>TRBJ1-1|NA|14|once|TRBV19
TGTGCCAGTAGTTTGGACTTTATGAACACTGAAGCTTTCTTT
CASSLDFMNTEAFF
>TRBJ2-2|NA|16|few|TRBV11-2
TGTGCCAGCAGCCCCCAACGGGCAGGGCGAACCGGGGAGCTGTTTTTT
CASSPQRAGRTGELFF
>TRBJ2-3|TRBD2|15|NA|TRBV5-1
TGCGCCAGCAGCGGCGGGGGGGCCGATTGGGATACGCAGTATTTT
CASSGGGADWDTQYF
>TRBJ1-2|NA|15|NA|TRBV5-8
TGTGCCAGCAGCTTGGAAGTCGCAGTGAACTATGGCTACACCTTC
CASSLEVAVNYGYTF
>TRBJ2-5|NA|14|NA|TRBV7-9
TGTGCCAGCAGCTTAGTATCCGGGTTGGAGACCCAGTACTTC
CASSLVSGLETQYF
>TRBJ2-2|NA|15|NA|TRBV6-5
TGTGCCAGCAGTTACGGCGGGCTAGCCACCGGGGAGCTGTTTTTT
CASSYGGLATGELFF
>TRBJ1-1|NA|11|NA|TRBV29-1
TGCAGCGCCGGGACCCTCACTGAAGCTTTCTTT
CSAGTLTEAFF
>TRBJ2-6|NA|13|NA|TRBV6-2/TRBV6-3
TGTGCCAGCAGTTTTTCTGGGGCCAACGTCCTGACTTTC
CASSFSGANVLTF